These T cell receptor beta chains were read from a single sample in a study of monozygotic twins with inflammatory bowel disease. TCRdb reprocessed the 5' RACE reads, with one entry per CDR3 protein and no DNA. The specimen's table records under 350,000 distinct CDR3 sequences. The sequenced material came from blood. The receptor set was obtained from a human donor with ulcerative colitis or Crohn's disease, or a healthy co-twin of an affected twin (not recorded which). CDR3s include the opening cysteine and the closing phenylalanine or tryptophan.

V: TRBV20-1
length: 13
J: TRBJ2-7
CDR3: CSNTGTETYEQYF

V: TRBV18
length: 17
J: TRBJ2-7
CDR3: CASSPQTSGTGLGEQYF

V: TRBV7-2
length: 14
J: TRBJ2-7
CDR3: CASRPSTGGIEQYF

V: TRBV7-2
length: 12
J: TRBJ2-4
CDR3: CASSLDRDMQYF

V: TRBV6-5
length: 11
J: TRBJ2-1
CDR3: CATQELDEQFF

V: TRBV20-1
length: 16
J: TRBJ2-5
CDR3: CSARVLAGGLQETQYF

V: TRBV4-3
length: 17
J: TRBJ2-7
CDR3: CASSQDYVRTGVYEQYF

V: TRBV7-9
length: 15
J: TRBJ1-4
CDR3: CASSVLQGANEKLFF

V: TRBV12-3/TRBV12-4
length: 14
J: TRBJ2-1
CDR3: CASSFGTGNNEQFF

V: TRBV18
length: 15
J: TRBJ2-7
CDR3: CASSPPGTGNYEQYF

V: TRBV7-2
length: 15
J: TRBJ2-7
CDR3: CASSPDRFKSYEQYF

V: TRBV20-1
length: 14
J: TRBJ2-7
CDR3: CSAIRTSGSYEQYF

V: TRBV18
length: 16
J: TRBJ2-1
CDR3: CASSPTSGDSYNEQFF

V: TRBV20-1
length: 16
J: TRBJ1-2
CDR3: CSARTPRAGVNYGYTF

V: TRBV5-1
length: 15
J: TRBJ2-1
CDR3: CASSPSGREGNEQFF

V: TRBV6-5
length: 13
J: TRBJ1-2
CDR3: CASSLEKNYGYTF

V: TRBV7-3
length: 19
J: TRBJ2-1
CDR3: CASSLISSGGHSSYNEQFF

V: TRBV9
length: 15
J: TRBJ1-1
CDR3: CASSVGVGMNTEAFF

V: TRBV18
length: 16
J: TRBJ1-5
CDR3: CASSPPNRVGNQPQHF

V: TRBV6-5
length: 14
J: TRBJ1-5
CDR3: CASSYSDTGQPQHF

V: TRBV20-1
length: 13
J: TRBJ1-2
CDR3: CSARDAVNYGYTF

V: TRBV5-1
length: 12
J: TRBJ2-7
CDR3: CASSWGPTEQYF

V: TRBV4-1
length: 14
J: TRBJ2-3
CDR3: CASSQIQDTDTQYF

V: TRBV18
length: 13
J: TRBJ2-7
CDR3: CASSPGLQEAQYF

V: TRBV6-5
length: 12
J: TRBJ2-7
CDR3: CASSSGSGEQYF

V: TRBV6-5
length: 17
J: TRBJ2-5
CDR3: CASSYARTGRVGETQYF

V: TRBV7-2
length: 14
J: TRBJ2-7
CDR3: CASSSLDRVYEQYF

V: TRBV5-1
length: 15
J: TRBJ2-5
CDR3: CATASGTSNAETQYF

V: TRBV12-3/TRBV12-4
length: 14
J: TRBJ2-2
CDR3: CASSFNTNTGELFF

V: TRBV12-3/TRBV12-4
length: 16
J: TRBJ1-2
CDR3: CASSLKRDRLNYGYTF

V: TRBV12-3/TRBV12-4
length: 13
J: TRBJ2-4
CDR3: CASSWQQRNIQYF

V: TRBV7-8
length: 16
J: TRBJ2-1
CDR3: CASSLAGRHSYNEQFF

V: TRBV20-1
length: 14
J: TRBJ1-5
CDR3: CSAMGDSGNQPQHF

V: TRBV29-1
length: 14
J: TRBJ2-7
CDR3: CSVVEGPWDGAQYF

V: TRBV7-2
length: 16
J: TRBJ1-5
CDR3: CASSLEGRRRNQPQHF

V: TRBV6-5
length: 17
J: TRBJ2-7
CDR3: CASSYSSDRGASYEQYF

V: TRBV6-5
length: 13
J: TRBJ2-7
CDR3: CASSSGIIGEQYF

V: TRBV6-2/TRBV6-3
length: 14
J: TRBJ1-2
CDR3: CASSYRGFGYGYTF

V: TRBV7-9
length: 15
J: TRBJ2-7
CDR3: CASRPPGQGAYEQYF

V: TRBV7-2
length: 14
J: TRBJ1-1
CDR3: CASSPRGQWNEAFF

V: TRBV21-1
length: 17
J: TRBJ2-1
CDR3: CASSKGIVTSGRYEQFF